Sequencing of this T cell receptor beta chain was carried out in a study of T cell changes during pregnancy in multiple sclerosis (dated by TCRdb to the late 2010s). Notes on the research overall: The study examined how the T cell repertoire changed over the course of pregnancy in women with multiple sclerosis.

The germline V gene (reference sequence) provides CDR1 SEHNR and CDR2 FQNEAQ. V loses 5 bases at its end and J loses 2 bases; junction bases beyond the gene matches: 9. There are 15 amino acids in the CDR3, from cysteine to phenylalanine inclusive. Only the CDR3 DNA is retained, 45 bases long and in frame from the first base. As concerns this clone: Its antigen is not yet known. No quality values exist for individual bases; no much larger clone is one base distant.

The method was the immunoSEQ multiplex PCR assay. The source is immuneACCESS, and TCRdb retained only in-frame sequences with V and J called. Part of the clones is not carried over; for the studies checked, unresolved V genes explain less than half of this, and the remainder is unexplained. The sample table shows about 69,000 clones, and around nine tenths are seen once. The ten largest account for 0.25% to 0.3% of the sample. The receptor was derived from a female donor in good health, enrolled as a control in a pregnancy study. The sequence links TRBV7-9 to TRBJ2-7; 7 central nucleotides agree with TRBD1. The source was CD4+ T cells from peripheral blood mononuclear cells, collected in the third trimester of pregnancy. The nucleotide sequence is given as TGTGCCAGCAGCACCCGGACAGGCGTAACCTACGAGCAGTACTTC. Translated, this gives CASSTRTGVTYEQYF.